Included here is one TCR beta chain sequence, with context. This entry comes from a study of blood T cell repertoires in COVID-19. Study summary: From the United States, Italy and Spain came samples of acute and convalescent COVID-19. Sources were T cells, B-cell-depleted T cells, or PBMCs; the material itself was cDNA or gDNA.

Original processing notes: Estimation of nucleated cell counts was performed using reference gene primer amplification. Assay: immunoSEQ multiplex PCR; the TCRdb copy retains only in-frame clones and omits some. D and trimming come from the DNA, and the V and J calls and clone size come from that table. The table includes about 140,000 clones, 80% to 85% detected once. The germline V and J ends were trimmed by 5 bases and 8 bases, with 7 bases remaining between them. The CDR3 is made up of 11 amino acids. This chain links TRBV12-3 or TRBV12-4 with TRBJ2-1, with no clear D. Sequencing was carried out using peripheral blood. The clonotype was recovered from a human donor in a cohort sampled during active COVID-19. Written as DNA, the CDR3 is TGTGCCAGCAGTCCCTATTATGAGCAGTTCTTC. Translation: CASSPYYEQFF.